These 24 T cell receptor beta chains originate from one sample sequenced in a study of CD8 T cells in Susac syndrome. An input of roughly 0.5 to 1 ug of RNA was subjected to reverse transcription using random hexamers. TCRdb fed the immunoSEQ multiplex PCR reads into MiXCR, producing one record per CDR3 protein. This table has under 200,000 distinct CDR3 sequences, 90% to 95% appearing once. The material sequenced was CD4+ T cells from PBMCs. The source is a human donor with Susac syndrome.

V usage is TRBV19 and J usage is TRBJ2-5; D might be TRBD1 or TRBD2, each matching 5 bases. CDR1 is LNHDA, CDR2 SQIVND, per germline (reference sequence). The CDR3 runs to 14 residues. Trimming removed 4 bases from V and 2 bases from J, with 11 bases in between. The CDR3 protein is CASSRGTGQETQYF. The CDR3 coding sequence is TGTGCCAGTAGTAGAGGGACGGGACAAGAGACCCAGTACTTC.

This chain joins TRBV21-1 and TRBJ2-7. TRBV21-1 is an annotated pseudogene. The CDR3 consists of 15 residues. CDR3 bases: TGTGCCAGCAGCAAAGTACACAGCTCATCCTACGAGCAGTACTTC. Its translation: CASSKVHSSSYEQYF.

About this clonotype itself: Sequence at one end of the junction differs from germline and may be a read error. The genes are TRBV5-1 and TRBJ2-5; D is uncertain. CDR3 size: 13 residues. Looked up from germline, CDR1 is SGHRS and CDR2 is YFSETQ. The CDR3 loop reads CASSPHGREAQYF. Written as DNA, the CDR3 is TGCGCCAGCAGCCCGCATGGAAGAGAGGCCCAGTACTTC.

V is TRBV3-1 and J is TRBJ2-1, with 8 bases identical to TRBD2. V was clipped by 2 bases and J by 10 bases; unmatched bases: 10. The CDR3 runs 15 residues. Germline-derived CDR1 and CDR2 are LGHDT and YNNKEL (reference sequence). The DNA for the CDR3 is TGTGCCAGCAGCCAATCAGCGGGAGCAGAGTGGGAGCAGTTCTTC. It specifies CASSQSAGAEWEQFF.

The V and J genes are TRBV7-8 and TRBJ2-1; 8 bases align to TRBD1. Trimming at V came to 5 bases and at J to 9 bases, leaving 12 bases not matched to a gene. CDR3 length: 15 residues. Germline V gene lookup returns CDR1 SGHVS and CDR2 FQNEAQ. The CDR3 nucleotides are TGTGCCAGCAGCCCGGACAGGGTAAGATCCAGTGAGCAGTTCTTC. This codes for CASSPDRVRSSEQFF.

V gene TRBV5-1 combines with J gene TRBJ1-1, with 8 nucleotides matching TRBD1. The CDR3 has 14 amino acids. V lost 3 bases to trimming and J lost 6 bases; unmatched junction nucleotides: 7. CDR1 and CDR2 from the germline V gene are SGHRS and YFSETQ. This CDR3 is CASSSGQGLAEAFF. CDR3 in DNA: TGCGCCAGCAGCTCAGGACAGGGTCTCGCTGAAGCTTTCTTT.

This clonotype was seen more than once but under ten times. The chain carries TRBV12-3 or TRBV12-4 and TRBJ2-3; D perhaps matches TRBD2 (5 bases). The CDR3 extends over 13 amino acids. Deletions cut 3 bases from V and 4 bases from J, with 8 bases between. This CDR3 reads CASSFRGADTQYF. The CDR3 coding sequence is TGTGCCAGCAGTTTTCGGGGAGCAGATACGCAGTATTTT.

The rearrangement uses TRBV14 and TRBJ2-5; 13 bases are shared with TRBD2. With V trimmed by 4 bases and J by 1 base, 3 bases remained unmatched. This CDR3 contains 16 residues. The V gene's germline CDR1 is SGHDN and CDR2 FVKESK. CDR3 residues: CASSPGLAGFQETQYF. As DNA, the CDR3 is TGTGCCAGCAGCCCGGGACTAGCGGGGTTCCAAGAGACCCAGTACTTC.

Written as DNA, the CDR3 is TGCGCCAGCAGTTCAAATGGGGTCATGAACACTGAAGCTTTCTTT. Its protein product is CASSSNGVMNTEAFF. The chain couples TRBV5-1 to TRBJ1-1; no clear D gene. CDR3 length: 15 amino acids. Between the trimmed V and J ends, which lost 5 bases and 0 bases, there was a span of 14 bases. Germline CDR1 and CDR2: SGHRS and YFSETQ.

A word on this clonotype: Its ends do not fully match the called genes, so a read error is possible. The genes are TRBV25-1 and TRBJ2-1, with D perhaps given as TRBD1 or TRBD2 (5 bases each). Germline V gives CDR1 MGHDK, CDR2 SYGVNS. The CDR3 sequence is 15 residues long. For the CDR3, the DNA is TGTGCCAGCAGTGCGTGGGACCGCTCCTCCAATGAGCAGTTCTTC. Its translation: CASSAWDRSSNEQFF. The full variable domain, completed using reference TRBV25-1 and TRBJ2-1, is EADIYQTPRYLVIGTGKKITLECSQTMGHDKMYWYQQDPGMELHLIHYSYGVNSTEKGDLSSESTVSRIRTEHFPLTLESARPSHTSQYLCASSAWDRSSNEQFFGPGTRLTVL.

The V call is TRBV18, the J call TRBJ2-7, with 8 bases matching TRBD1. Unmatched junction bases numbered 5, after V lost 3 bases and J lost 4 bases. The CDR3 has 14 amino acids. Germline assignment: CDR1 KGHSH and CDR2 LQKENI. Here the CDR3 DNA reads TGTGCCAGCTCACCGGACAGGGTTGCGTACGAGCAGTACTTC. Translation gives CASSPDRVAYEQYF.

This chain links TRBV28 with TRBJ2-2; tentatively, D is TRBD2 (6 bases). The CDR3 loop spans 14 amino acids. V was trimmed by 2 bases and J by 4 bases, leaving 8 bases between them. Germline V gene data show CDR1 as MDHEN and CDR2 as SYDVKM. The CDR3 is CASSLGGSTGELFF. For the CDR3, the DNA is TGTGCCAGCAGTTTAGGGGGGAGCACCGGGGAGCTGTTTTTT.

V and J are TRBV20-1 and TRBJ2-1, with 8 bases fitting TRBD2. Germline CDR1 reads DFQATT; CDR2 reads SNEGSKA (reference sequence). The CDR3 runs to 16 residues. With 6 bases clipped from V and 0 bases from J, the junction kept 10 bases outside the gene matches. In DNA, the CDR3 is TGCAGTGCACACAGCAGTAGCGGGGACTCCTACAATGAGCAGTTCTTC. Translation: CSAHSSSGDSYNEQFF.

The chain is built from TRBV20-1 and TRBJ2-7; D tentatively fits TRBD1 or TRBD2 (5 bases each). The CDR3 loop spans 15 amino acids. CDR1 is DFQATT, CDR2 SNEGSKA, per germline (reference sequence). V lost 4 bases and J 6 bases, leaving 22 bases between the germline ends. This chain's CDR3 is CSATRETDGMGEQYF. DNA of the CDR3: TGCAGTGCTACTAGGGAGACAGACGGGATGGGCGAGCAGTACTTC.

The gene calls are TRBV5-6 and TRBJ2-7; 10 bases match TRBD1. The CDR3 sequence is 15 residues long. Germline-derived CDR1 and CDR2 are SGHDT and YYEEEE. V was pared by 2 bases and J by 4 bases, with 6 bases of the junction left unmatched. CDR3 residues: CASSFRDRGWYEQYF. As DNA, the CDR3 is TGTGCCAGCAGCTTCCGGGACAGGGGTTGGTACGAGCAGTACTTC.

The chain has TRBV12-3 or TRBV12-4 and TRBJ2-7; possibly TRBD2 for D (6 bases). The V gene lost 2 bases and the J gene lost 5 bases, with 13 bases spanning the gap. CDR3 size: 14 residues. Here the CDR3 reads CASSLIRAGNEQYF. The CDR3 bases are TGTGCCAGCAGTTTAATCCGTGCGGGGAACGAGCAGTACTTC.

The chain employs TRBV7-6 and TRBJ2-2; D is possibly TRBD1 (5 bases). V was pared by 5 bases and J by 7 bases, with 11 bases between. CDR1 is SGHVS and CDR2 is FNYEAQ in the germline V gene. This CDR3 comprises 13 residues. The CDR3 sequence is CASSDQGFGELFF. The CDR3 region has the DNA TGTGCCAGCAGCGATCAGGGTTTCGGGGAGCTGTTTTTT. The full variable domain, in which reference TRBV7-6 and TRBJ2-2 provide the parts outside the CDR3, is GAGVSQSPRYKVTKRGQDVALRCDPISGHVSLYWYRQALGQGPEFLTYFNYEAQQDKSGLPNDRFSAERPEGSISTLTIQRTEQRDSAMYRCASSDQGFGELFFGEGSRLTVL.

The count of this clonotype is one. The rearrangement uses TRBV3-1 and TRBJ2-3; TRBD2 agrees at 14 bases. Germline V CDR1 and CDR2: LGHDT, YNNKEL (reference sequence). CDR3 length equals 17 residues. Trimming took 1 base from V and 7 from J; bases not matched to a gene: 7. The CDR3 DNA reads TGTGCCAGCAGCCAAGGAGGACTAGCGGGGGGCAGCCATACGCAGTATTTT. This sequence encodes CASSQGGLAGGSHTQYF.

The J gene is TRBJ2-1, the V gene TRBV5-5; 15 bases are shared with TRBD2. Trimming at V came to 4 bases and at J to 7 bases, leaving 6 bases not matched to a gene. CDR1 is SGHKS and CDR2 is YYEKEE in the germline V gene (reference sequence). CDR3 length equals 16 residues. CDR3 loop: CASSAGLAGGRNEQFF. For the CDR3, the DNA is TGTGCCAGCAGCGCAGGACTAGCGGGAGGGAGGAATGAGCAGTTCTTC.

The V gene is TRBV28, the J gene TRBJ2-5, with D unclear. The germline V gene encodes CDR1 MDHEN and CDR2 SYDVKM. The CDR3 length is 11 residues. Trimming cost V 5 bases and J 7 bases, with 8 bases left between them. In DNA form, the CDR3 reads TGTGCCAGCAGTGACTTGGTGACCCAGTACTTC. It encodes CASSDLVTQYF.

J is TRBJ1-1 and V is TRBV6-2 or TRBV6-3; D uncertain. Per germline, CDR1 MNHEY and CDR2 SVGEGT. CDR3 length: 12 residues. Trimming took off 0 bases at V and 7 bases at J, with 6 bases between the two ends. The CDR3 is CASSYSTREAFF. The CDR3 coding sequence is TGTGCCAGCAGTTACTCGACTCGTGAAGCTTTCTTT.

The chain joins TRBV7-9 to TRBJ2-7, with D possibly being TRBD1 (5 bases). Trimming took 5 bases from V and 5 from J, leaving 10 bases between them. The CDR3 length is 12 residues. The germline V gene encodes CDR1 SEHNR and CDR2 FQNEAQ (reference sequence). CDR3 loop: CASSLQGDEQYF. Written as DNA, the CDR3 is TGTGCCAGCAGCCTACAAGGGGACGAGCAGTACTTC.

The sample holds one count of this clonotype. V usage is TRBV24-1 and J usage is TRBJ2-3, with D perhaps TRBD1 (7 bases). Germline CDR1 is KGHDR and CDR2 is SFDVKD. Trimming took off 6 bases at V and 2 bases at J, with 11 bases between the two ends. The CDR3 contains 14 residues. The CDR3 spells CATSQGGSTDTQYF. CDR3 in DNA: TGTGCCACCAGTCAGGGGGGATCCACAGATACGCAGTATTTT.

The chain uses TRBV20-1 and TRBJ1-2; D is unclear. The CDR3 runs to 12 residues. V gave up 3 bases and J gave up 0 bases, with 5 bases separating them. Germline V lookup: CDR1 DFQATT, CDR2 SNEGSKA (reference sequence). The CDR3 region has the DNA TGCAGTGCTAGTACGGCTAACTATGGCTACACCTTC. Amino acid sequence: CSASTANYGYTF.